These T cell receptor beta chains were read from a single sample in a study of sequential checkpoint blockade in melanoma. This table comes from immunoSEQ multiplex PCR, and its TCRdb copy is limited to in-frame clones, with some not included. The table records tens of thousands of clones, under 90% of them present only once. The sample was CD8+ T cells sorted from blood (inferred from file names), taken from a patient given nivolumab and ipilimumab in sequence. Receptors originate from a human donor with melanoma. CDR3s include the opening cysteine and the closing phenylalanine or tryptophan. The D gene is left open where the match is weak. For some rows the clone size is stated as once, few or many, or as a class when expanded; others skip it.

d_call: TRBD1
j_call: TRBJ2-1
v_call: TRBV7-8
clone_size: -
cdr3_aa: CASSSGGPYNEQFF
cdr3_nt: TGTGCCAGCAGCTCAGGGGGCCCTTACAATGAGCAGTTCTTC

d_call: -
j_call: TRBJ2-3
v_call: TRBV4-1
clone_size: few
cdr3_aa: CASSLGRSSASTDTQYF
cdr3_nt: TGCGCCAGCAGCCTCGGGCGATCTAGCGCTAGCACAGATACGCAGTATTTT

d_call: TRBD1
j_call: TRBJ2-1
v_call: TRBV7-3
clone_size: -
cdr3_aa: CASSLQGQGADEQFF
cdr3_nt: TGTGCCAGCAGCTTACAAGGACAGGGGGCTGATGAGCAGTTCTTC

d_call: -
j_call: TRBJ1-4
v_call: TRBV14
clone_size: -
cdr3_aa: CASSQVSPLVAGATNEKLFF
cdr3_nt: TGTGCCAGCAGCCAAGTATCCCCGTTGGTCGCGGGGGCAACTAATGAAAAACTGTTTTTT

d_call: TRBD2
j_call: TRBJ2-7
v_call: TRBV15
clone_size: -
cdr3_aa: CATGTSGLSSYEQYF
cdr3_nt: TGTGCCACCGGGACTAGCGGTTTGAGCTCCTACGAGCAGTACTTC

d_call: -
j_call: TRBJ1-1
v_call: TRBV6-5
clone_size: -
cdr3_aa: CASSLEAQGSEAFF
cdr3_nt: TGTGCCAGCAGTTTGGAGGCTCAGGGGTCTGAAGCTTTCTTT

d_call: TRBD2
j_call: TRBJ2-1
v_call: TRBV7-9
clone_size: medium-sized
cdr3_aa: CASSSGGNEQFF
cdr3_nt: TGTGCCAGCAGCTCGGGGGGGAATGAGCAGTTCTTC

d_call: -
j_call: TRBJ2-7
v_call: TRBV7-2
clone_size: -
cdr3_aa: CASSSWASPTYEQYF
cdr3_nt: TGTGCCAGCAGCAGTTGGGCTAGCCCGACTTACGAGCAGTACTTC

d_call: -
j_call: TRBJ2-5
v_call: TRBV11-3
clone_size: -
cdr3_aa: CASSVTGRNLETQYF
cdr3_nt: TGTGCCAGCAGCGTGACAGGCCGCAATTTGGAGACCCAGTACTTC

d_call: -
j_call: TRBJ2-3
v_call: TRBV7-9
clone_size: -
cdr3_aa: CASSLLRNGDTQYF
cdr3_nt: TGTGCCAGCAGCTTACTGCGCAACGGGGATACGCAGTATTTT

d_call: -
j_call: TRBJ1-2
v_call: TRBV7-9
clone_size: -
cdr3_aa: CASSLVSGSYGYTF
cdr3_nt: TGTGCCAGCAGTTTAGTCTCAGGAAGCTATGGCTACACCTTC

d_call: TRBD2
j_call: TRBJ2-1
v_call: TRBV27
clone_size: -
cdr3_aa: CASLSLAGDGQTHHNEQFF
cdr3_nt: TGTGCCAGCTTATCACTAGCGGGAGATGGTCAAACGCACCACAATGAGCAGTTCTTC

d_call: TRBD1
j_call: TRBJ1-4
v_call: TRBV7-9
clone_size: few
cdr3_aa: CASSSTGFGEKLFF
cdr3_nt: TGTGCCAGCAGCTCGACAGGGTTTGGTGAAAAACTGTTTTTT

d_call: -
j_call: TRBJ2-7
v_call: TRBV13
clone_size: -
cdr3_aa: CASSPEGSILHEQYF
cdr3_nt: TGTGCCAGCAGCCCGGAGGGCAGCATTTTGCACGAGCAGTACTTC

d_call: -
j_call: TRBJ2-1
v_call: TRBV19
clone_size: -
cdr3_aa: CASSIGGNEQFF
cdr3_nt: TGTGCCAGTAGTATTGGGGGGAATGAGCAGTTCTTC

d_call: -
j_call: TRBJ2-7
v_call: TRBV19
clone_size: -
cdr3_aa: CASSDYYEQYF
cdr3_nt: TGTGCCAGTAGTGACTACTACGAGCAGTACTTC

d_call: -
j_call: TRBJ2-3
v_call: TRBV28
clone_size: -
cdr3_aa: CASEQGWGTDTQYF
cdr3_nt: TGTGCCAGCGAACAGGGTTGGGGCACAGATACGCAGTATTTT

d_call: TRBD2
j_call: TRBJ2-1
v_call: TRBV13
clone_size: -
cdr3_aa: CASSLVNGPSGYNEQFF
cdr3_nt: TGTGCCAGCAGCTTAGTTAATGGGCCTAGCGGTTACAATGAGCAGTTCTTC

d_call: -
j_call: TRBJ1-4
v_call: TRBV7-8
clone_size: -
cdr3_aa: CASSLGAFNLFF
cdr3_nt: TGTGCCAGCAGCTTAGGGGCATTCAACCTGTTTTTT

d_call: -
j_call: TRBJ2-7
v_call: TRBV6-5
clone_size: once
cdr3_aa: CASSFPGLRREQYF
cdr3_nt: TGTGCCAGCAGTTTCCCGGGACTCCGGAGGGAGCAGTACTTC

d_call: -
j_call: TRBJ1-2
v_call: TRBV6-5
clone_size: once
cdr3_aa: CASSPRVADGYTF
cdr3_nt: TGTGCCAGCAGTCCGAGGGTTGCCGATGGCTACACCTTC

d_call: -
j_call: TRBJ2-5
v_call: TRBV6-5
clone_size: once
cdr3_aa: CASSNGVAETQYF
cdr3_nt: TGTGCCAGCAGCAACGGAGTGGCAGAGACCCAGTACTTC

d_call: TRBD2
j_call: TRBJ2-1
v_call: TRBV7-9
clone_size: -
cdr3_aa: CASSSYERGNYNEQFF
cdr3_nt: TGTGCCAGCAGCAGCTACGAGCGGGGAAACTACAATGAGCAGTTCTTC

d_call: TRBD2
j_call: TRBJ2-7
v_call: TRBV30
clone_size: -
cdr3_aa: CAWSRGLVPYEQYF
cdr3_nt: TGTGCCTGGAGTAGAGGACTAGTCCCCTACGAGCAGTACTTC

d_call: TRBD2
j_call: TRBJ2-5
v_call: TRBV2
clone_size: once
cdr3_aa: CAGEPGGLAAQETQYF
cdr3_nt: TGTGCCGGCGAACCCGGGGGACTAGCGGCCCAAGAGACCCAGTACTTC

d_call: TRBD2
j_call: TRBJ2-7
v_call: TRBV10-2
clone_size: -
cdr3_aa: CASSDQREDLYEQYF
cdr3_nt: TGCGCCAGCAGTGATCAGCGGGAGGACCTCTACGAGCAGTACTTC

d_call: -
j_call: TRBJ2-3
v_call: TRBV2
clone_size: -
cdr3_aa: CASSRGGRGTDTQYF
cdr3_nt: TGTGCCAGCAGTAGGGGGGGCCGGGGCACAGATACGCAGTATTTT

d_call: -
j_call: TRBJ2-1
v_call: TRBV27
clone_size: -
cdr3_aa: CASSLTEPNMDNEQFF
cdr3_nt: TGTGCCAGCAGTCTGACGGAGCCTAACATGGACAATGAGCAGTTCTTC

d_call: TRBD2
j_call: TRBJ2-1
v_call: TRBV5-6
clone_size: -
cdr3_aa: CASSLGEAGVFWDEQFF
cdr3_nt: TGTGCCAGCAGCTTGGGCGAAGCGGGAGTATTTTGGGATGAGCAGTTCTTC

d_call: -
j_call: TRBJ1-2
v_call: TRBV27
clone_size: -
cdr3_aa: CASRGGPRTYGYTF
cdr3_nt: TGTGCCAGCAGGGGGGGTCCCCGTACCTATGGCTACACCTTC

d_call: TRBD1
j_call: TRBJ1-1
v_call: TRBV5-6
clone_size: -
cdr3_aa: CASSLGTGQAFF
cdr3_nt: TGTGCCAGCAGCTTGGGGACAGGGCAAGCTTTCTTT

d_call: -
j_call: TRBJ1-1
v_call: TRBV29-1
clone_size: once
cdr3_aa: CSVEDRRGAFEAFF
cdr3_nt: TGCAGCGTTGAAGATCGGCGGGGGGCCTTTGAAGCTTTCTTT

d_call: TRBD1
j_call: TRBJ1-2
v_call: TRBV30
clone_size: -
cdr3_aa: CAWGQGTSVGYTF
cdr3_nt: TGTGCCTGGGGACAGGGTACTTCCGTCGGCTACACCTTC

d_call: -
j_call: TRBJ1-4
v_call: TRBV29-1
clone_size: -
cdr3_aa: CSVRVGGTNEKLFF
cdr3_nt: TGCAGCGTGAGGGTCGGGGGAACAAATGAAAAACTGTTTTTT

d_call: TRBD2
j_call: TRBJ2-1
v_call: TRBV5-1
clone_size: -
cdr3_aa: CASSSGLAGGPDEQFF
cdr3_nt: TGCGCCAGCAGCTCAGGACTAGCGGGGGGGCCCGATGAGCAGTTCTTC